Listed here are 5 T cell receptor beta chains from one sample, sequenced in a study of blood T cell repertoires in COVID-19. The data were produced by immunoSEQ multiplex PCR, yet TCRdb's version contains in-frame clones alone and is incomplete. This sample has approximately 230,000 clones, with 70% to 85% found just once. The sample was PBMCs or T cells enriched from blood (not recorded which). The receptors were gathered from a man in his forties who had recovered from COVID-19.

In the case of this clone: One junction end does not reproduce the germline sequence, and a read error may be involved. This chain connects TRBV30 to TRBJ1-1; weak D call: TRBD1 (5 bases). Germline V gives CDR1 GTSNPN, CDR2 SVGIG (reference sequence). This CDR3 is 11 amino acids long. CDR3 bases: TGTGCCTGGGGCCACAAGGAGGGGAAGGAATTT. This encodes CAWGHKEGKEF.

The chain couples TRBV9 to TRBJ1-3; the D is unclear. CDR1 and CDR2 from the germline V gene are SGDLS and YYNGEE. V was trimmed by 2 bases and J by 0 bases, leaving 9 bases between them. This CDR3 comprises 15 residues. The CDR3 region is CASSVAPSSGNTIYF. DNA of the CDR3: TGTGCCAGCAGCGTGGCACCGTCCTCTGGAAACACCATATATTTT. Filled out from reference TRBV9 and TRBJ1-3, the complete variable domain reads DSGVTQTPKHLITATGQRVTLRCSPRSGDLSVYWYQQSLDQGLQFLIQYYNGEERAKGNILERFSAQQFPDLHSELNLSSLELGDSALYFCASSVAPSSGNTIYFGEGSWLTVV.

A word on this clone: A much larger clone sits a single nucleotide away, making a read error possible. The chain recombines TRBV30 with TRBJ2-7, with 12 bases lining up with TRBD1. J gave up 0 bases and V 7 bases, and 28 bases lay outside the gene matches. Germline V lookup: CDR1 GTSNPN, CDR2 SVGIG (reference sequence). There are 22 residues in the CDR3. The CDR3 DNA is TGTGCCTTGGTAAGCCCCCACGGGGCGGGACAGGGGGCCGTCAGTAACTCCTACGAGCAGTACTTC. It is translated as CALVSPHGAGQGAVSNSYEQYF. Using reference TRBV30 and TRBJ2-7 for the parts outside the CDR3, the full variable domain is SQTIHQWPATLVQPVGSPLSLECTVEGTSNPNLYWYRQAAGRGLQLLFYSVGIGQISSEVPQNLSASRPQDRQFILSSKKLLLSDSGFYLCALVSPHGAGQGAVSNSYEQYFGPGTRLTVT.

The chain couples TRBV6-2 or TRBV6-3 to TRBJ2-2; D is possibly TRBD1 (5 bases). The V gene lost 4 bases and the J gene lost 2 bases, with 17 bases spanning the gap. This CDR3 region has 17 residues. Looked up from germline, CDR1 is MNHEY and CDR2 is SVGEGT. CDR3 sequence: CASSWSYDSYNTGELFF. CDR3 in DNA: TGTGCCAGCAGTTGGTCGTATGACAGCTACAACACCGGGGAGCTGTTTTTT.

CDR3 coding DNA: TGTGCCAGCTCTCAAAATGGGCCGGGGTCGGTTCAGCCCCAGCATTTT. Its protein product is CASSQNGPGSVQPQHF. The V call is TRBV18, the J call TRBJ1-5; no clear D gene. This CDR3 spans 16 amino acids. Germline V CDR1 and CDR2: KGHSH, LQKENI. V dropped 6 bases and J dropped 6 bases, with 21 bases sitting between them.